This T cell receptor (beta chain) derives from a study of regulatory T cells in long-lasting Graves disease. General study findings and limits: Public clonotype sharing was higher in persistent than newly diagnosed patients. It was in persistent disease that TRBV28, TRBJ1-2 and TRBJ2-5 were favored.

Time point indicated: persistent/refractory GD, antithyroid drugs over 5 years with positive TRAb. From RNA extracted from PBMCs, the TCR library was made. Patients were from an endocrinology department in Xi'an, China. The CDR3 spans 14 residues. The V end lost 7 bases, the J end lost 4 bases, and 14 bases lay between the germline ends. The V gene's germline CDR1 is MDHEN and CDR2 SYDVKM. Comment on this clonotype: Antigen unknown.

Both iRepertoire HTBI primers and Arm-PCR of CDR3 regions were used to build the TCR beta libraries. From the multiplex PCR reads, TCRdb called clonotypes with MiXCR, one entry per CDR3 protein. The table lists 700,000 or so distinct CDR3 sequences, 30% of them singletons. The V and J genes are TRBV28 and TRBJ1-5; D is uncertain. The sample was peripheral blood mononuclear cells (PBMCs), taken when the disease was refractory, from a patient treated with antithyroid drugs. The receptor comes from a female donor with Graves disease. The CDR3 nucleotides read TGTGCCAGCACCCTGGTAGTAGGGAATCAGCCCCAGCATTTT. It translates to CASTLVVGNQPQHF.